This T cell receptor (beta chain) was observed in a study of cytotoxic CD8 clonotypes in ibrutinib-treated CLL. Study at large: Samples averaged roughly 280,000 productive templates and some 96,000 productive rearrangements.

The CDR3 has 16 amino acids. Looked up from germline, CDR1 is MDHEN and CDR2 is SYDVKM. The V and J ends lost 10 bases and 6 bases, in that order; junction bases with no gene match: 15. As to this clone: What it binds is not known.

Study results and limitations: Treatment saw public clonotypes, which were uncommon, either contract or stay stable.

The planned depth of sequencing spanned 1 in 200,000 to 1 in 1 million T cells. The repertoire was sequenced with immunoSEQ multiplex PCR; TCRdb's copy has only in-frame clones and lacks some. Of roughly 160,000 clones listed, over 65% were seen once; the top ten hold about 1.9%. The TCR sequence derives from a human donor with chronic lymphocytic leukemia. The V and J genes are TRBV28 and TRBJ1-5; 10 nucleotides line up with TRBD1. This specimen consisted of PBMCs, obtained after 12 months of ibrutinib treatment. In DNA, the CDR3 is TGTGCCACCGGATCAAAGCGACAGGGGGCGGTTCAGCCCCAGCATTTT. Protein product: CATGSKRQGAVQPQHF.